The 10 T cell receptor beta chains in this list originate from one sample, sequenced in a study of blood T cell repertoires in COVID-19. The assay was immunoSEQ multiplex PCR, and TCRdb's table has in-frame clones only and misses some. The sample contains tens of thousands of clones, roughly three quarters of which appear only once. The specimen sequenced was peripheral blood. The origin of the receptors is a man aged 70-80 years with COVID-19, enrolled during active disease.

The V call is TRBV10-3, the J call TRBJ1-1; 9 bases are shared with TRBD1. J was trimmed by 5 bases and V by 7 bases; bases with no gene match: 11. Germline V gives CDR1 ENHRY, CDR2 SYGVKD. The CDR3 has 15 residues. The CDR3 region has the DNA TGTGCCATCACCCAGAAAGGGACAGGGAGTACTGAAGCTTTCTTT. Amino acids: CAITQKGTGSTEAFF.

The genes are TRBV5-1 and TRBJ2-1; 7 nucleotides line up with TRBD1. The CDR3 is made up of 16 amino acids. The V and J ends lost 4 bases and 5 bases, in that order; junction bases with no gene match: 12. Germline CDR1 reads SGHRS; CDR2 reads YFSETQ. The DNA for the CDR3 is TGCGCCAGCAGCCCCCGGGCAGGGGGTCCTGACAATGAGCAGTTCTTC. Protein: CASSPRAGGPDNEQFF.

The chain uses TRBV18 and TRBJ1-2, with D possibly matching TRBD1 (6 bases). CDR3 length: 13 amino acids. Trimming pared 4 bases from V and 5 bases from J, leaving 11 bases between. The germline CDR1 and CDR2 sequences are KGHSH and LQKENI. CDR3 bases: TGTGCCAGCTCACTGGACAGTCGTTATGGCTACACCTTC. Its protein product is CASSLDSRYGYTF.

The rearrangement links TRBV5-1 to TRBJ1-2; perhaps TRBD1 as D (5 bases). Trimming removed 0 bases at V and 1 base at J, with 13 bases between. The CDR3 has 16 residues. Germline lookup yields CDR1 SGHRS and CDR2 YFSETQ. The CDR3 DNA sequence: TGCGCCAGCAGCTTGGGGGTATTCCAGGGTAACTATGGCTACACCTTC. It yields the protein CASSLGVFQGNYGYTF.

The J gene is TRBJ1-1, the V gene TRBV11-2; D gene uncertain. V lost 0 bases and J 6 bases, leaving 11 bases between the germline ends. The CDR3 runs 14 residues. CDR1 and CDR2 (germline): SGHAT, FQNNGV. The CDR3 sequence: CASSLDSHFAEAFF. The CDR3 bases are TGTGCCAGCAGCTTAGACTCCCACTTTGCTGAAGCTTTCTTT.

The CDR3 loop is CASSWRGGSALETQYF. The DNA for the CDR3 is TGTGCCAGCAGCTGGCGAGGCGGGAGCGCGTTAGAGACCCAGTACTTC. The rearrangement links TRBV7-2 to TRBJ2-5, with TRBD2 matching over 7 bases. With 4 bases clipped from V and 4 bases from J, the junction kept 12 bases outside the gene matches. Per the germline V gene, CDR1 is SGHTA and CDR2 is FQGNSA. CDR3 length: 16 amino acids.

V usage is TRBV5-4 and J usage is TRBJ1-1; D gene unclear. This CDR3 is 15 amino acids long. From germline, CDR1 is SGHNT and CDR2 YYREEE (reference sequence). V was cut by 4 bases and J by 0 bases, with 13 bases left in between. The CDR3 protein is CASSHMGGMNTEAFF. CDR3 sequence (DNA): TGTGCCAGCAGCCACATGGGAGGCATGAACACTGAAGCTTTCTTT.

The chain joins TRBV10-3 to TRBJ1-2, with 12 bases lining up with TRBD1. V was clipped by 5 bases and J by 6 bases; unmatched bases: 7. The CDR3 consists of 15 residues. CDR1 and CDR2 (germline): ENHRY, SYGVKD. The CDR3 is CAISKRGQGADGYTF. The CDR3 bases are TGTGCCATCAGTAAGAGGGGACAGGGGGCGGATGGCTACACCTTC.

This clone was seen a handful of times. The V gene is TRBV5-1, the J gene TRBJ1-6; the match to TRBD1 covers 7 bases. The trim removed 4 bases at V and 5 bases at J, leaving 12 bases unmatched. Germline CDR1 and CDR2: SGHRS and YFSETQ. The length of the CDR3 is 17 residues. The CDR3 spells CASSDGTVRTDNSPLHF. The CDR3 DNA reads as TGCGCCAGCAGCGATGGGACAGTGAGGACGGATAATTCACCCCTCCACTTT.

The rearrangement links TRBV7-2 to TRBJ2-7; the D gene is possibly TRBD2 (6 bases). Germline assignment: CDR1 SGHTA and CDR2 FQGNSA. Trimming cost V 0 bases and J 2 bases, with 17 bases left between them. The CDR3 length is 17 residues. CDR3 DNA sequence: TGTGCCAGCAGCTTAGCAGCACGTCCGGCGGGGACCTACGAGCAGTACTTC. Protein product: CASSLAARPAGTYEQYF. Filled out from reference TRBV7-2 and TRBJ2-7, the complete variable domain reads GAGVSQSPSNKVTEKGKDVELRCDPISGHTALYWYRQSLGQGLEFLIYFQGNSAPDKSGLPSDRFSAERTGGSVSTLTIQRTQQEDSAVYLCASSLAARPAGTYEQYFGPGTRLTVT.